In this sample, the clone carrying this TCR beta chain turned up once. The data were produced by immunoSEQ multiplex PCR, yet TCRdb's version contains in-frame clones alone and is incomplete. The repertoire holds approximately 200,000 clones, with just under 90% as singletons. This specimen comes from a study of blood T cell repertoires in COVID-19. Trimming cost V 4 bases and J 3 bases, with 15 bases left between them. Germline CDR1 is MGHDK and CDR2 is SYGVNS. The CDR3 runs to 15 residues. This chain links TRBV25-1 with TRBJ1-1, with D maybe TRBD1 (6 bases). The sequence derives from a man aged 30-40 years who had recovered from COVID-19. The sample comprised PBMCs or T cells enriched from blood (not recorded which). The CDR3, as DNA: TGTGCCAGCAGTGCGCAGGGGACCTCCCACACTGAAGCTTTCTTT. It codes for CASSAQGTSHTEAFF.